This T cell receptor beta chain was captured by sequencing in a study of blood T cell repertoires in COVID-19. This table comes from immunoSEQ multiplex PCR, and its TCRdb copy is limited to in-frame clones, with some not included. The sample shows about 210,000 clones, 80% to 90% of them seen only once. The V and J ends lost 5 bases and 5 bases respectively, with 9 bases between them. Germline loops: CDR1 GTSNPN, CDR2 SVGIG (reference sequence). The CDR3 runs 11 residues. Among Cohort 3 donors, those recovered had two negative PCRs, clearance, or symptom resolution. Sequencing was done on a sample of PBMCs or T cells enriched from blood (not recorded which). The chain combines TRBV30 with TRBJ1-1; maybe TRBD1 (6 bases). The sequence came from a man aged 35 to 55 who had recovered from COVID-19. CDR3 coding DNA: TGTGCCTGGCACAGGGTTACTGAAGCTTTCTTT. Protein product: CAWHRVTEAFF.